These 20 T cell receptor beta chains originate from one sample sequenced in a study of regulatory T cells in long-lasting Graves disease. Assembly of TCR beta libraries relied on iRepertoire HTBI primers together with Arm-PCR of CDR3 regions. TCRdb recomputed calls from the multiplex PCR reads with MiXCR, one row per CDR3 protein. This repertoire shows 350,000 to 450,000 distinct CDR3 sequences, 15% found once; its top ten account for roughly a sixth. Regarding time point: newly diagnosed GD, antithyroid drugs for less than 3 months. PBMCs provided the RNA from which the TCR library was made. In addition, the sample was reused for a study of T cells in Graves' hyperthyroidism and ophthalmopathy.

This sample comprised peripheral blood mononuclear cells (PBMCs), obtained at new diagnosis, from a patient treated with antithyroid drugs. The receptors stem from a woman aged 30 to 39 with Graves disease.

This clonotype was recorded a few times. It is likely a read error: a sequence one base away is far more abundant. The chain uses TRBV11-3 and TRBJ2-7; TRBD2 agrees at 15 bases. The V and J ends lost 8 bases and 5 bases, in that order; junction bases with no gene match: 7. The germline V gene encodes CDR1 SGHNT and CDR2 YENEEA. The CDR3 loop spans 15 amino acids. CDR3 residues: CASRPGLAGGNEQYF. The CDR3 nucleotides read TGTGCCAGCCGCCCTGGACTAGCGGGAGGGAACGAGCAGTACTTC.

The rearrangement links TRBV4-1 to TRBJ1-1; 11 positions agree with TRBD1. J lost 4 bases, V lost 4 bases, and 5 bases had no gene match. Germline assignment: CDR1 MGHRA and CDR2 YSYEKL. There are 15 residues in the CDR3. CDR3: CASSPHGTGGTEAFF. Written as DNA, the CDR3 is TGCGCCAGCAGCCCCCACGGGACAGGGGGCACTGAAGCTTTCTTT.

This clonotype was detected only a few times. The V call is TRBV29-1, the J call TRBJ2-7; D may be TRBD2 (6 bases). Trimming pared 7 bases from V and 5 bases from J, leaving 12 bases between. The CDR3 is made up of 11 amino acids. Germline lookup yields CDR1 SQVTM and CDR2 ANQGSEA. In nucleotides, the CDR3 is TGCAGCGGACGGTGGGGGGACGAGCAGTACTTC. Its translation is CSGRWGDEQYF.

This clonotype turned up a few times. The chain carries TRBV2 and TRBJ2-5, with 11 positions matching TRBD2. Germline V lookup: CDR1 SNHLY, CDR2 FYNNEI. V shed 1 base, J shed 6 bases, and the junction held 7 bases outside the gene matches. CDR3 length equals 16 residues. CDR3 in DNA: TGTGCCAGCAGTGAAGACGTCACTAGCGGGAGAAAGACCCAGTACTTC. Translation: CASSEDVTSGRKTQYF.

This clonotype was recorded at least ten times. The V gene is TRBV20-1, the J gene TRBJ2-7, with 10 bases identical to TRBD2. Germline CDR1 reads DFQATT; CDR2 reads SNEGSKA (reference sequence). CDR3 size: 17 residues. J was trimmed by 1 base and V by 3 bases; bases with no gene match: 12. CDR3 nucleotides: TGCAGTGCTAGCTTAGCGGGAGGAGGGCCCGCTTCCTACGAGCAGTACTTC. Translated, it gives CSASLAGGGPASYEQYF.

This clonotype was seen many times. The chain links TRBV5-1 to TRBJ1-2; 7 nucleotides align to TRBD1. The CDR3 is 15 residues long. Unmatched junction bases numbered 12, after V lost 4 bases and J lost 6 bases. CDR1 is SGHRS, CDR2 YFSETQ, per germline. The DNA of the CDR3 is TGCGCCAGCAGCCTACGACAGGGAGGATTCGATGGCTACACCTTC. It codes for CASSLRQGGFDGYTF. Combining the CDR3 with reference TRBV5-1 and TRBJ1-2 gives the whole variable domain KAGVTQTPRYLIKTRGQQVTLSCSPISGHRSVSWYQQTPGQGLQFLFEYFSETQRNKGNFPGRFSGRQFSNSRSEMNVSTLELGDSALYLCASSLRQGGFDGYTFGSGTRLTVV.

This clonotype was recorded many times. The rearrangement links TRBV5-1 to TRBJ2-5, with 9 positions matching TRBD1. CDR1 is SGHRS and CDR2 is YFSETQ in the germline V gene. Germline trimming cut 4 bases from V and 1 base from J; bases unmatched to any gene: 8. The CDR3 runs 16 residues. The CDR3 nucleotides read TGCGCCAGCAGCCCAACCCCGGGACAGGGCCAAGAGACCCAGTACTTC. It specifies CASSPTPGQGQETQYF.

This clonotype was counted ten times or more. The chain combines TRBV19 with TRBJ2-1, with 7 bases lining up with TRBD2. The germline V gene has CDR1 LNHDA and CDR2 SQIVND (reference sequence). V shed 8 bases, J shed 3 bases, and the junction held 16 bases outside the gene matches. The CDR3 is made up of 17 amino acids. CDR3 coding DNA: TGTGCCAGTGCCAACGGCGGGAGCCCACTAGGCTACAATGAGCAGTTCTTC. It yields the protein CASANGGSPLGYNEQFF.

The rearrangement links TRBV20-1 to TRBJ1-2, with a weak D call TRBD1 (5 bases). Germline assignment: CDR1 DFQATT and CDR2 SNEGSKA (reference sequence). With 4 bases removed from V and 0 bases from J, the gap between germline ends came to 9 bases. This CDR3 comprises 13 residues. CDR3 sequence: CSATQGANYGYTF. The CDR3 region has the DNA TGCAGTGCTACCCAGGGAGCTAACTATGGCTACACCTTC.

V and J are TRBV28 and TRBJ2-3, with 10 positions matching TRBD2. The germline V gene has CDR1 MDHEN and CDR2 SYDVKM. V shed 6 bases and J 2 bases; nucleotides not matched to a gene: 14. The CDR3 spans 18 residues. The CDR3 DNA reads TGTGCCAGCAGAACTACTAGCGGGACGCCTGGAAACACAGATACGCAGTATTTT. This translates into CASRTTSGTPGNTDTQYF.

The chain combines TRBV28 with TRBJ2-7; 9 bases align to TRBD1. This CDR3 contains 14 residues. With V trimmed by 2 bases and J by 6 bases, 5 bases remained unmatched. Germline CDR1 and CDR2: MDHEN and SYDVKM. The CDR3 is CASSLGTGLLEQYF. The CDR3 bases are TGTGCCAGCAGTTTAGGGACAGGGCTTCTCGAGCAGTACTTC.

This clonotype was counted many times. J is TRBJ2-5 and V is TRBV11-2; D remains unclear. The germline gives CDR1 SGHAT, CDR2 FQNNGV. The CDR3 runs 13 residues. V lost 1 base, J lost 7 bases, and 10 bases lay in between. This chain's CDR3 is CASSLGEEGTQYF. The CDR3, as DNA: TGTGCCAGCAGCTTAGGTGAAGAAGGGACCCAGTACTTC.

V is TRBV12-3 or TRBV12-4 and J is TRBJ1-1; the D is unclear. Deletions cut 3 bases from V and 5 bases from J, with 10 bases between. CDR3 length: 13 residues. CDR3 amino acids: CASSFGSSTEAFF. The CDR3 coding sequence is TGTGCCAGCAGTTTTGGCAGCTCGACTGAAGCTTTCTTT.

The rearrangement links TRBV7-9 to TRBJ2-7; 7 positions agree with TRBD2. CDR3 length: 14 amino acids. Germline-derived CDR1 and CDR2 are SEHNR and FQNEAQ (reference sequence). V gave up 5 bases and J gave up 0 bases; unmatched junction bases: 4. This CDR3 reads CASSRSGNSYEQYF. The CDR3 nucleotides read TGTGCCAGCAGCCGCAGCGGGAACTCCTACGAGCAGTACTTC.

This clonotype was counted only a few times. CDR3 in amino acids: CASSSTVWIAGGANVLTF. The CDR3 DNA reads TGTGCCAGCAGCTCAACTGTGTGGATAGCGGGGGGGGCCAACGTCCTGACTTTC. The V gene is TRBV11-2, the J gene TRBJ2-6; 8 bases are shared with TRBD2. With V trimmed by 4 bases and J by 4 bases, 12 bases remained unmatched. CDR3 length: 18 residues. Germline values: CDR1 SGHAT, CDR2 FQNNGV. The variable domain in full, completed from reference TRBV11-2 and TRBJ2-6, reads EAGVAQSPRYKIIEKRQSVAFWCNPISGHATLYWYQQILGQGPKLLIQFQNNGVVDDSQLPKDRFSAERLKGVDSTLKIQPAKLEDSAVYLCASSSTVWIAGGANVLTFGAGSRLTVL.

This clonotype was seen many times. The chain links TRBV30 to TRBJ2-5, with D possibly TRBD1 on 6 matching bases. Germline-derived CDR1 and CDR2 are GTSNPN and SVGIG (reference sequence). This CDR3 region has 16 residues. V shed 5 bases and J shed 3 bases, with 22 bases lying between them. As DNA, the CDR3 is TGTGCCTGGCGTGCACTTCAACAGGGTGGGGAAGAGACCCAGTACTTC. It yields the protein CAWRALQQGGEETQYF.

This clonotype was picked up many times. CDR3: CSARGDAGGDTQYF. The CDR3 DNA reads as TGCAGTGCTAGAGGGGACGCGGGTGGAGATACGCAGTATTTT. The chain is built from TRBV20-1 and TRBJ2-3, with D possibly being TRBD1 or TRBD2 (5 bases each). V gave up 1 base and J gave up 5 bases, with 13 bases separating them. The CDR3 totals 14 residues. Germline CDR1 DFQATT, CDR2 SNEGSKA (reference sequence).

This clonotype was counted many times. The rearrangement joins TRBV29-1 to TRBJ2-7; either TRBD1 or TRBD2 may supply D (5 bases each). Germline loops: CDR1 SQVTM, CDR2 ANQGSEA. Trimming left V 0 bases short and J 3 bases short, with 9 bases between. CDR3 size: 13 residues. CDR3 sequence reads: CSVEDGDRYEQYF. CDR3 DNA: TGCAGCGTTGAAGATGGGGACCGCTACGAGCAGTACTTC.

The table lists this clonotype with many counts. The chain uses TRBV28 and TRBJ1-5; D may be TRBD1 (5 bases). V was pared by 5 bases and J by 1 base, with 9 bases between. This CDR3 contains 14 residues. The germline V gene encodes CDR1 MDHEN and CDR2 SYDVKM. The CDR3 sequence: CASSIRDSNQPQHF. CDR3 DNA sequence: TGTGCCAGCAGTATCCGGGACAGCAATCAGCCCCAGCATTTT.

This clonotype has a count of ten or more. The V gene is TRBV27, the J gene TRBJ2-7; D unresolved. Between the trimmed V and J ends, which lost 3 bases and 7 bases, there was a span of 19 bases. Germline V CDR1 and CDR2: MNHEY, SMNVEV (reference sequence). The CDR3 spans 15 residues. CDR3 DNA: TGTGCCAGCAGTTTGTCCCTCGAGTGGAGCGCTGAGCAGTACTTC. It yields the protein CASSLSLEWSAEQYF.